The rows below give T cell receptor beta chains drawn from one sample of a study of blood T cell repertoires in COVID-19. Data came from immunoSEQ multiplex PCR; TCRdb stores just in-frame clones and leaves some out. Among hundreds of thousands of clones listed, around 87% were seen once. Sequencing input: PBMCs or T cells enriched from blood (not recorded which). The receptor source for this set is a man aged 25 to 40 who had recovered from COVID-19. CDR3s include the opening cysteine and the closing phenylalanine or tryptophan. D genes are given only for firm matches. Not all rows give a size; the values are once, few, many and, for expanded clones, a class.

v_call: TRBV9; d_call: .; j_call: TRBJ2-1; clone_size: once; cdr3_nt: TGTGCCAGCAGCGAGCAGGGGAGCTCCTACAATGAGCAGTTCTTC; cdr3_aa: CASSEQGSSYNEQFF
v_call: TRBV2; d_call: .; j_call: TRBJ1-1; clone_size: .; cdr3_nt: TGTGCCAGCAGTGAAGCGGTGGACAGAAACACTGAAGCTTTCTTT; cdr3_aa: CASSEAVDRNTEAFF
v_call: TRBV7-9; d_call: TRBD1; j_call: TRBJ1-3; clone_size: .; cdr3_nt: TGTGCCAGCAGCTTAGCCCAGGGGGCTGGGGGAAACACCATATATTTT; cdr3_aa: CASSLAQGAGGNTIYF
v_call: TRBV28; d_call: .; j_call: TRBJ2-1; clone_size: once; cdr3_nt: TGTGCCAGCAGTTTAGTAGGTTCGGGCTACAATGAGCAGTTCTTC; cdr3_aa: CASSLVGSGYNEQFF
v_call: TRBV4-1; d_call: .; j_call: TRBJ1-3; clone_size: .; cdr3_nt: TGCGCCAGCAGAGGGCGGGGCTCTGGAAACACCATATATTTT; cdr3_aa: CASRGRGSGNTIYF
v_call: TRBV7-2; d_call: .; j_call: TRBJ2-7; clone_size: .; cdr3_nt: TGTGCCAGCAGCTGGACCAGCGGAAGCTCCTACGAGCAGTACTTC; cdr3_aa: CASSWTSGSSYEQYF
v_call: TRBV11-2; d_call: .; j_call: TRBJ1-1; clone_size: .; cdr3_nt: TGTGCCAGCAGCTTGTCGGACACTCGGTACACTGAAGCTTTCTTT; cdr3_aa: CASSLSDTRYTEAFF
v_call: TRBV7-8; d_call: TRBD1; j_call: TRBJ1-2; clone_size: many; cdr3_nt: TGTGCCAGCAGCCCGGGGACAGCGAACTATGGCTACACCTTC; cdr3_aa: CASSPGTANYGYTF
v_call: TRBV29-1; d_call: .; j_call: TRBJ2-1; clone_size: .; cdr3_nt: TGCAGCGCCGGCCCTAACAATGAGCAGTTCTTC; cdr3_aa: CSAGPNNEQFF
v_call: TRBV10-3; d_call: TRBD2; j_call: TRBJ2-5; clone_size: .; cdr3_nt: TGTGCCATCAGTGAGTCGGTAGCGGGGCTGGGGGCTGGGACCCAGTACTTC; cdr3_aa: CAISESVAGLGAGTQYF
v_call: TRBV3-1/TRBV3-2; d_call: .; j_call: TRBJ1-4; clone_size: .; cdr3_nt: TGTGCCAGCAGCCAAGGGGGAGTTAGAGAAAAACTGTTTTTT; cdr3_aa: CASSQGGVREKLFF
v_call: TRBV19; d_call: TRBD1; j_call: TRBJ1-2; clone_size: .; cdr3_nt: TGTGCCAGTAGTCGGGACAGGGTCCATGGCTACACCTTC; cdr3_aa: CASSRDRVHGYTF
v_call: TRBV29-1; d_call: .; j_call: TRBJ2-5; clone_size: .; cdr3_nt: TGCAGCGTGAAGGGACTGGGGTTGGAGACCCAGTACTTC; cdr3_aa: CSVKGLGLETQYF
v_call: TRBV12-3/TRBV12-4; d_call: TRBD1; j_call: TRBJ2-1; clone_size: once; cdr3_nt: TGTGCCAGCAGTAATACAGGGGGGAATGAGCAGTTCTTC; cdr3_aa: CASSNTGGNEQFF
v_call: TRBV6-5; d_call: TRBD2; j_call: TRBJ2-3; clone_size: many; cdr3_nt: TGTGCCAGCAGCTCCGGGACTAGCGGGAGGGATACGCAGTATTTT; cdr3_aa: CASSSGTSGRDTQYF
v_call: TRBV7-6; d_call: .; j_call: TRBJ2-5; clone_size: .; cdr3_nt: TGTGCCAGCAGCTTAACGGAGGGAGAGACCCAGTACTTC; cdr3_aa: CASSLTEGETQYF
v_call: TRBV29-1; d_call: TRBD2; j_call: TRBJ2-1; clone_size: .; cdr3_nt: TGCAGCGTTGAAGATCTTCCTAGCGGACCGAACGATGAGCAGTTCTTC; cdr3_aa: CSVEDLPSGPNDEQFF
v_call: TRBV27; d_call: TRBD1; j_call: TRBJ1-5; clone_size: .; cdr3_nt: TGTGCCAGCAGCCGGACAGGAGGCAATCAGCCCCAGCATTTT; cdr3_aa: CASSRTGGNQPQHF
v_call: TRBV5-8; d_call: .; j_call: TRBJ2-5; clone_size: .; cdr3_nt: TGTGCCAGCAGCTTGGGGCAGGGGCATCAAGAGACCCAGTACTTC; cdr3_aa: CASSLGQGHQETQYF
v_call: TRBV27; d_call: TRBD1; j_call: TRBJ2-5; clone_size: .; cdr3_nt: TGTGCCAGCAGTTTATCAACCGGACAGGGACAAGAGACCCAGTACTTC; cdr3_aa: CASSLSTGQGQETQYF
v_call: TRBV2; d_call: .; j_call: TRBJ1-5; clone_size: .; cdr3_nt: TGTGCCAGCAGAACGGGACTGAGCAATCAGCCCCAGCATTTT; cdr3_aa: CASRTGLSNQPQHF
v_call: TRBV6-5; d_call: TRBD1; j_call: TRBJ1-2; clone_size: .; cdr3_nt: TGTGCCAGCAGTTCCTACGGGACAGGGGTATTAGGTGGCTACACCTTC; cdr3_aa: CASSSYGTGVLGGYTF
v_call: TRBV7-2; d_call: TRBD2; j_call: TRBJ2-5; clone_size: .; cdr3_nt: TGTGCCAGCAGCTTAGCGGGTAGGGCTAGCGGTGAGACCCAGTACTTC; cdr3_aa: CASSLAGRASGETQYF